This entry features one T cell receptor beta chain sequence. This record belongs to a study of T-cell reconstitution after alpha-beta-depleted transplantation in children. This CDR3 contains 16 residues. CDR1 is DFQATT, CDR2 SNEGSKA, per germline (reference sequence). V lost 0 bases to trimming and J lost 4 bases, with 15 bases between them. Unique molecular identifiers featured in how the TCRbeta library was prepared. From the PCR reads, TCRdb called clonotypes with MiXCR, one entry per CDR3 protein. The profile covers about 900,000 distinct CDR3 sequences, with roughly 29% appearing a single time and 28% taken by the ten largest.

This receptor was obtained from a boy younger than two who had a stem cell transplant for SCID, so the T cells may come from the graft donor. The sequencing used PBMCs, mostly from graft donor cells, collected 360 days after TCRalphabeta/CD19-depleted stem cell transplant. This sequence joins TRBV20-1 and TRBJ2-2; tentatively, D is TRBD2 (6 bases). This chain's CDR3 is CSARDPSWGLTGELFF. CDR3 DNA sequence: TGCAGTGCTAGAGATCCGAGCTGGGGACTCACCGGGGAGCTGTTTTTT.